The entry that follows covers one TCR beta chain sequence. The data were taken from a study of T cell changes during pregnancy in multiple sclerosis. TCRdb's table, derived via immunoSEQ multiplex PCR, lists solely in-frame clones and lacks some. The data hold some 93,000 clones, with 91% observed a single time. This TCR came from a female donor in good health, enrolled as a control in a pregnancy study. The sequences come from peripheral blood, collected after pregnancy.

The CDR3 protein is CASSPRTESHGNTIYF. In DNA, the CDR3 is TGTGCCAGCTCACCCCGGACAGAAAGCCATGGAAACACCATATATTTT. This sequence joins TRBV18 and TRBJ1-3; tentatively, D is TRBD1 (6 bases). Trimming took 3 bases from V and 3 from J, leaving 15 bases between them. Germline CDR1 reads KGHSH; CDR2 reads LQKENI. This CDR3 has 16 amino acids.